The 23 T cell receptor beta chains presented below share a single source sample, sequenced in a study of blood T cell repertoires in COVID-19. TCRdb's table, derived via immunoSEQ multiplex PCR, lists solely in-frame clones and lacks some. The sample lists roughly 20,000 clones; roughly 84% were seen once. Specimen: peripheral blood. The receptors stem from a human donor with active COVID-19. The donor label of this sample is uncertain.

This chain's CDR3 is CASSQGGNYEQYF. For the CDR3, the DNA is TGTGCCAGCAGTCAGGGGGGAAATTACGAGCAGTACTTC. The V and J genes are TRBV28 and TRBJ2-7, with D maybe TRBD1 (7 bases). Germline CDR1 is MDHEN and CDR2 is SYDVKM. V dropped 5 bases and J dropped 4 bases, with 12 bases sitting between them. The CDR3 runs to 13 residues.

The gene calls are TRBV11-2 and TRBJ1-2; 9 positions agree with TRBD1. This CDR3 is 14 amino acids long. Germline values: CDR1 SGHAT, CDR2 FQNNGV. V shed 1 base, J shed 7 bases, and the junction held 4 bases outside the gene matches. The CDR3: CASSLVGTGTGYTF. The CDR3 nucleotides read TGTGCCAGCAGCTTAGTAGGGACAGGGACTGGCTACACCTTC. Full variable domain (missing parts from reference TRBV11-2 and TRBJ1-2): EAGVAQSPRYKIIEKRQSVAFWCNPISGHATLYWYQQILGQGPKLLIQFQNNGVVDDSQLPKDRFSAERLKGVDSTLKIQPAKLEDSAVYLCASSLVGTGTGYTFGSGTRLTVV.

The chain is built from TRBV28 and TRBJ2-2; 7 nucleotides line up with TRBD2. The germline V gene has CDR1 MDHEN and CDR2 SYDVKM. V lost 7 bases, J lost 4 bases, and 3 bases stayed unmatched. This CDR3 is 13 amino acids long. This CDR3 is CASTASGTGELFF. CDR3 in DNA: TGTGCCAGCACCGCTAGCGGCACCGGGGAGCTGTTTTTT.

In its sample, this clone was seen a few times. In nucleotides, the CDR3 is TGTGCCAGCAGTTATCGTCCGAACACTGAAGCTTTCTTT. Amino acid sequence: CASSYRPNTEAFF. The rearrangement links TRBV6-2 or TRBV6-3 to TRBJ1-1; D is unclear. Germline CDR1 is MNHEY and CDR2 is SVGEGT. The CDR3 is made up of 13 amino acids. The V end lost 3 bases, the J end lost 1 base, and 6 bases lay between the germline ends.

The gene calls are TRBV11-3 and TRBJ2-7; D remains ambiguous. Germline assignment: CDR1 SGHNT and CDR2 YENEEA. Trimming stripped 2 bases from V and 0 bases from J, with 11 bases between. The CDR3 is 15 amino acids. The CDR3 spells CASSLFSPSSYEQYF. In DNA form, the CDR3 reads TGTGCCAGCAGCTTATTTTCCCCCAGCTCCTACGAGCAGTACTTC.

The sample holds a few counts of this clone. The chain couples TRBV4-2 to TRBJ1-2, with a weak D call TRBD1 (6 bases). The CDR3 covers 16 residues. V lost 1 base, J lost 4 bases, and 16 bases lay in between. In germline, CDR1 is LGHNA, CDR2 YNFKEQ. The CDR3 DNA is TGTGCCAGCAGCCAAGGCCCAGGGGCTTTATCCTATGGCTACACCTTC. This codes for CASSQGPGALSYGYTF.

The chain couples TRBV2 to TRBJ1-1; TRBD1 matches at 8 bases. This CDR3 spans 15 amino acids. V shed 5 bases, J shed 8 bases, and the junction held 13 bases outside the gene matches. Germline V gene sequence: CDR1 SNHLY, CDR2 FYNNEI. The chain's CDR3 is CASSSQGAVLLEAFF. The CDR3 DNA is TGTGCCAGCAGTAGCCAGGGGGCAGTACTACTCGAAGCTTTCTTT.

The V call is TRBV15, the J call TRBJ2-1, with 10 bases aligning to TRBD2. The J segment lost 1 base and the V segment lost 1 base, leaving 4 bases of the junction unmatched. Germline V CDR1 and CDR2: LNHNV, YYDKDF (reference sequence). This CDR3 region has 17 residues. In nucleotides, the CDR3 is TGTGCCACCAGCAGAGGGCTAGCGGGAGTATCCTACAATGAGCAGTTCTTC. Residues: CATSRGLAGVSYNEQFF.

CDR3 sequence (DNA): TGCGCCAGCAGTGAGTCATTCCGAGCGGGAGGGCTCAATGAGCAGTTCTTC. Residues: CASSESFRAGGLNEQFF. The rearrangement uses TRBV10-2 and TRBJ2-1, with 10 bases identical to TRBD2. Germline CDR1 reads WSHSY; CDR2 reads SAAADI. The length of the CDR3 is 17 residues. The ends lost 0 bases at V and 6 bases at J; junction bases unmatched: 8.

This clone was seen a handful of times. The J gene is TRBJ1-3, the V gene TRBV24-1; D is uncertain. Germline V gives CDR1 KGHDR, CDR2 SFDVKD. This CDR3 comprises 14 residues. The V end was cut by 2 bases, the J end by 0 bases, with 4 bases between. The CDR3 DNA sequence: TGTGCCACCAGTGATTCAGGCTCTGGAAACACCATATATTTT. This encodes CATSDSGSGNTIYF.

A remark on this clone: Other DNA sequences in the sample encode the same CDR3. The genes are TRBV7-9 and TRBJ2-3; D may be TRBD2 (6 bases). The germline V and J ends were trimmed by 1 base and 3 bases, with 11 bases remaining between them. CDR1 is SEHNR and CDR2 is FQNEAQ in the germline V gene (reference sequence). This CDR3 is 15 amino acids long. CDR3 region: CASSLVGRGTDTQYF. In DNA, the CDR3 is TGTGCCAGCAGCTTAGTCGGGCGGGGAACAGATACGCAGTATTTT.

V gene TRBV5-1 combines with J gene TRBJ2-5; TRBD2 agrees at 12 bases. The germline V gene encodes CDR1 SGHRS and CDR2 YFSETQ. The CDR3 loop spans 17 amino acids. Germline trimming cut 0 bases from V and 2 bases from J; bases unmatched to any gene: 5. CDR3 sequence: CASSLVLAGGIQETQYF. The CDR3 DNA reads TGCGCCAGCAGCTTGGTACTAGCGGGGGGAATTCAAGAGACCCAGTACTTC.

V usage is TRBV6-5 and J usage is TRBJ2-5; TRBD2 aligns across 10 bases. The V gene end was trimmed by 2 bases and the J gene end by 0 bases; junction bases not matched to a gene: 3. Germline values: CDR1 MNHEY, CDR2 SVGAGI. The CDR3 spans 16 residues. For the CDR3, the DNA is TGTGCCAGCAGTTACACCGGGACTAGCGACCAAGAGACCCAGTACTTC. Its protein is CASSYTGTSDQETQYF.

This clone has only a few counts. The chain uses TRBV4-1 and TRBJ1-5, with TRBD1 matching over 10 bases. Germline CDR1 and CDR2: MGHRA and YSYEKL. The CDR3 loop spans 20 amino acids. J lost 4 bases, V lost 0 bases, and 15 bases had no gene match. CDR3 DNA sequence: TGCGCCAGCAGCCAAGAGTGGTCAGGGGACAGGGGTATTCCGAATCAGCCCCAGCATTTT. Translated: CASSQEWSGDRGIPNQPQHF.

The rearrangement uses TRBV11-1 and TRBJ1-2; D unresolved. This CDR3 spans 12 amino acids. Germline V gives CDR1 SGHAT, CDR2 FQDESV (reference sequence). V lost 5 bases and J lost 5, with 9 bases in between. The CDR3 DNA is TGTGCCAGCAGCATAGGTCGTTATGGCTACACCTTC. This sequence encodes CASSIGRYGYTF.

The CDR3 DNA is TGTGCCAGCCGGGGGGGGGACAGGGCCTACAATGAGCAGTTCTTC. It yields the protein CASRGGDRAYNEQFF. The V gene is TRBV19, the J gene TRBJ2-1; weak D call: TRBD1 (9 bases). CDR1 is LNHDA and CDR2 is SQIVND in the germline V gene (reference sequence). This CDR3 spans 15 amino acids. Trimming stripped 9 bases from V and 2 bases from J, with 17 bases between.

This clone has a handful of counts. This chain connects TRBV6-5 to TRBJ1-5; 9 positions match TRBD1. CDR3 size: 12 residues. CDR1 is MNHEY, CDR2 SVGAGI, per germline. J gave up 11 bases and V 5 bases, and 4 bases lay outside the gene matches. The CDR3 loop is CASSPDRGTQHF. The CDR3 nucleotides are TGTGCCAGCAGTCCCGACAGGGGGACCCAGCATTTT.

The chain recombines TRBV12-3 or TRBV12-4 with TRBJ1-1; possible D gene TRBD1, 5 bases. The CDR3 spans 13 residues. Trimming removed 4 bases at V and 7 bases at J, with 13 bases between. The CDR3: CASSWGDGLEAFF. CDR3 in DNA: TGTGCCAGCAGTTGGGGGGACGGACTTGAAGCTTTCTTT.

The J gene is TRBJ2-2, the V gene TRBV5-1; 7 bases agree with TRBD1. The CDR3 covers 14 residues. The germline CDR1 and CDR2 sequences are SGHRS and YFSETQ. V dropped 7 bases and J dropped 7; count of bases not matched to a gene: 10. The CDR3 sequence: CASFLRQGGGELFF. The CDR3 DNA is TGCGCCAGCTTTTTGAGACAGGGCGGCGGGGAGCTGTTTTTT.

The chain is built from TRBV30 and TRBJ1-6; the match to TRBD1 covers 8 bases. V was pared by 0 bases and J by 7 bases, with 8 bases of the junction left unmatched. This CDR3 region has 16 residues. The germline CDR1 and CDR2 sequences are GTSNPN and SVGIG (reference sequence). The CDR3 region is CAWSVSRGQKNSPLHF. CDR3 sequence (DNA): TGTGCCTGGAGTGTATCCAGGGGGCAGAAGAATTCACCCCTCCACTTT.

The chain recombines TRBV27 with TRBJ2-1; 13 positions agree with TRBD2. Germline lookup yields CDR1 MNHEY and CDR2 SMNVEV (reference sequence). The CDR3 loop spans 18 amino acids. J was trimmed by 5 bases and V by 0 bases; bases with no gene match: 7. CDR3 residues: CASSLSRLAGGKHNEQFF. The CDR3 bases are TGTGCCAGCAGTTTATCCCGACTAGCGGGGGGTAAACACAATGAGCAGTTCTTC.

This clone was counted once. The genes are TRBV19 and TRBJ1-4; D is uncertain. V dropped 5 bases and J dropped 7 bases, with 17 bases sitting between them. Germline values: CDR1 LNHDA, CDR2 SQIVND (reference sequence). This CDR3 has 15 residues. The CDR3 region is CASSRSRGMTEKLFF. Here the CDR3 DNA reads TGTGCCAGTAGTCGGTCCCGAGGGATGACTGAAAAACTGTTTTTT.

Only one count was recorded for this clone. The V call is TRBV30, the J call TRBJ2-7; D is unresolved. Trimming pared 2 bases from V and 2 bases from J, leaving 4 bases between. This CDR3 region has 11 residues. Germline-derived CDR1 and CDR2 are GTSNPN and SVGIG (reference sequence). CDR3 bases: TGTGCCTGGAGTCCTGCCTACGAGCAGTACTTC. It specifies CAWSPAYEQYF.